These 14 T cell receptor beta chains were all obtained from the same sample, sequenced in a study of cytomegalovirus exposure and HLA in healthy donors. 13 Jbeta primers and 60 Vbeta primers were used for the PCR. Method: immunoSEQ multiplex PCR; TCRdb's copy keeps in-frame clones and lacks some. Altogether roughly 130,000 clones are present, approximately 80% being singletons, with the ten largest covering 3% to 4%. The specimen sequenced was PBMCs. All receptors come from a woman in her thirties or forties in good health and CMV-seronegative.

In this sample, this clone turned up a few times. V usage is TRBV9 and J usage is TRBJ1-4; D is perhaps TRBD1 (6 bases). The V gene lost 4 bases and the J gene lost 3 bases, with 13 bases spanning the gap. This CDR3 spans 15 amino acids. Looked up from germline, CDR1 is SGDLS and CDR2 is YYNGEE. This chain's CDR3 is CASSNGGAANEKLFF. The CDR3 DNA reads as TGTGCCAGCAGCAACGGGGGGGCAGCTAATGAAAAACTGTTTTTT.

This chain uses TRBV7-2 with TRBJ1-6, with D uncertain. Trimming stripped 0 bases from V and 9 bases from J, with 12 bases between. Germline CDR1 and CDR2: SGHTA and FQGNSA. CDR3 length: 15 residues. For the CDR3, the DNA is TGTGCCAGCAGCTTAGCGCCCGAGGTCAGTTCACCCCTCCACTTT. Translating gives CASSLAPEVSSPLHF. The full variable domain, with the rest looked up from reference TRBV7-2 and TRBJ1-6, is GAGVSQSPSNKVTEKGKDVELRCDPISGHTALYWYRQSLGQGLEFLIYFQGNSAPDKSGLPSDRFSAERTGGSVSTLTIQRTQQEDSAVYLCASSLAPEVSSPLHFGNGTRLTVT.

This chain uses TRBV18 with TRBJ1-1, with D possibly being TRBD1 (6 bases). Per the germline V gene, CDR1 is KGHSH and CDR2 is LQKENI. Trimming removed 2 bases at V and 6 bases at J, with 16 bases between. This CDR3 has 15 amino acids. This CDR3 is CASSPSLGDIAEAFF. The CDR3 bases are TGTGCCAGCTCACCAAGCCTGGGGGACATTGCTGAAGCTTTCTTT.

This clone was counted once. The genes are TRBV28 and TRBJ2-1; D gene unclear. V lost 6 bases to trimming and J lost 8 bases, with 20 bases between them. CDR3 size: 15 residues. Germline V gene sequence: CDR1 MDHEN, CDR2 SYDVKM. The CDR3 loop reads CASSRPPIREDEQFF. In DNA, the CDR3 is TGTGCCAGCAGCCGGCCCCCAATCAGAGAGGATGAGCAGTTCTTC.

This chain uses TRBV4-3 with TRBJ1-2; D perhaps matches TRBD1 (6 bases). The CDR3 length is 16 residues. Germline V gene data show CDR1 as LGHNA and CDR2 as YSLEER. Trimming left V 0 bases short and J 5 bases short, with 16 bases between. DNA for the CDR3: TGCGCCAGCAGCCAAGAGGGGGACACCGGTAGTTATGGCTACACCTTC. Its translation: CASSQEGDTGSYGYTF.

The chain joins TRBV7-2 to TRBJ1-2, with D perhaps matching TRBD1 (5 bases). The CDR3 runs 17 residues. Trimming shortened V by 1 base and J by 7 bases, and 22 bases separated the two germline ends. Per the germline V gene, CDR1 is SGHTA and CDR2 is FQGNSA. The CDR3 DNA reads TGTGCCAGCAGCTTAGGGGCCCTCCGGAGGGGCGGCAGTGGCTACACCTTC. Protein sequence: CASSLGALRRGGSGYTF.

The chain recombines TRBV5-6 with TRBJ2-1; D perhaps matches TRBD2 (6 bases). V lost 4 bases, J lost 7 bases, and 9 bases lay in between. Per germline, CDR1 SGHDT and CDR2 YYEEEE. The CDR3 sequence is 12 residues long. CDR3 sequence reads: CASSLGGNEQFF. The CDR3 coding sequence is TGTGCCAGCAGCCTCGGGGGTAATGAGCAGTTCTTC.

V is TRBV7-3 and J is TRBJ2-3; TRBD2 agrees at 9 bases. Germline V lookup: CDR1 SGHTA, CDR2 FQGTGA. This CDR3 region has 15 residues. Trimming removed 5 bases from V and 4 bases from J; junction bases left unmatched: 7. This CDR3 is CASSPGVAGADTQYF. The CDR3 nucleotides are TGTGCCAGCAGCCCGGGGGTAGCGGGAGCAGATACGCAGTATTTT. The full variable domain, completed using reference TRBV7-3 and TRBJ2-3, is GAGVSQTPSNKVTEKGKYVELRCDPISGHTALYWYRQSLGQGPEFLIYFQGTGAADDSGLPNDRFFAVRPEGSVSTLKIQRTERGDSAVYLCASSPGVAGADTQYFGPGTRLTVL.

This clone was detected a few times. The chain links TRBV29-1 to TRBJ1-1; D is uncertain. Germline assignment: CDR1 SQVTM and CDR2 ANQGSEA. Trimming took 5 bases from V and 4 from J, leaving 14 bases between them. The CDR3 covers 13 residues. DNA of the CDR3: TGCAGCGTTCTTCTGGGCCGTGGCACTGAAGCTTTCTTT. It codes for CSVLLGRGTEAFF.

This clone occurred a few times. The J gene is TRBJ1-5, the V gene TRBV6-5; the D gene is possibly TRBD1 (6 bases). The V gene lost 6 bases and the J gene lost 9 bases, with 15 bases spanning the gap. Per the germline V gene, CDR1 is MNHEY and CDR2 is SVGAGI. The CDR3 runs 13 residues. The CDR3 sequence is CASSKQGAGPQHF. The CDR3 nucleotides read TGTGCCAGCAGCAAACAGGGAGCTGGGCCCCAGCATTTT.

This chain links TRBV4-2 with TRBJ2-5; 14 bases map to TRBD2. The CDR3 spans 18 residues. V lost 0 bases, J lost 5 bases, and 8 bases stayed unmatched. The germline V gene has CDR1 LGHNA and CDR2 YNFKEQ. The CDR3 is CASSQDTGTSGSWETQYF. The DNA for the CDR3 is TGTGCCAGCAGCCAAGACACCGGGACTAGCGGGAGCTGGGAGACCCAGTACTTC.

J is TRBJ1-2 and V is TRBV7-8; 7 bases are a match to TRBD1. Germline V lookup: CDR1 SGHVS, CDR2 FQNEAQ. The CDR3 covers 15 residues. The V segment lost 2 bases and the J segment 5 bases; nucleotides outside the gene matches: 8. The CDR3 is CASSLNRDSPYGYTF. DNA for the CDR3: TGTGCCAGCAGCTTAAACCGGGACAGTCCTTATGGCTACACCTTC.

This clone was seen a few times. CDR3: CASSFGRNTEAFF. CDR3 in DNA: TGCGCCAGCAGCTTCGGTCGGAACACTGAAGCTTTCTTT. The chain has TRBV5-1 and TRBJ1-1; D call uncertain. There are 13 residues in the CDR3. Germline V gives CDR1 SGHRS, CDR2 YFSETQ. V was clipped by 2 bases and J by 1 base, with 6 bases between them.

This clone was detected only once. J is TRBJ2-4 and V is TRBV19, with D maybe TRBD1 (5 bases). This CDR3 is 16 amino acids long. Germline V gene sequence: CDR1 LNHDA, CDR2 SQIVND (reference sequence). Trimming stripped 5 bases from V and 3 bases from J, with 17 bases between. The CDR3: CASSPPGQAYKNIQYF. Written as DNA, the CDR3 is TGTGCCAGTAGTCCTCCAGGGCAGGCCTACAAAAACATTCAGTACTTC.